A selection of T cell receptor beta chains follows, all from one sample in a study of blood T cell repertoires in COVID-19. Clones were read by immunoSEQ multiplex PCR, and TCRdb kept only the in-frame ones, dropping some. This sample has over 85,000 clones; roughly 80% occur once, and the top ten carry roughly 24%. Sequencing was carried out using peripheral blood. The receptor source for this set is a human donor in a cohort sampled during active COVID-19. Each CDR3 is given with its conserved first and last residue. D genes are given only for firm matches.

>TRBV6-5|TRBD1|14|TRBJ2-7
CASSLRTGPYEQYF
TGTGCCAGCAGTCTCCGGACAGGGCCCTACGAGCAGTACTTC
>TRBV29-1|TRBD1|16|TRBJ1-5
CSATQGAVGSNQPQHF
TGCAGCGCAACACAGGGGGCAGTAGGTAGCAATCAGCCCCAGCATTTT
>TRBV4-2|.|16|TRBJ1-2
CASSQPLRRPNYGYTF
TGTGCCAGCAGCCAACCTTTGAGGCGCCCTAACTATGGCTACACCTTC
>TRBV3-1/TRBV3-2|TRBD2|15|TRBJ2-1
CASSQGLAGVYEQFF
TGTGCCAGCAGCCAAGGGCTAGCGGGAGTATATGAGCAGTTCTTC
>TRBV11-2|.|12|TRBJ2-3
CASSWASDTQYF
TGTGCCAGCAGCTGGGCGTCAGATACGCAGTATTTT
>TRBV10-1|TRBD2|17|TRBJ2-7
CASSGARTSGKYYEQYF
TGCGCCAGCAGTGGAGCCCGGACTAGCGGGAAATACTACGAGCAGTACTTC
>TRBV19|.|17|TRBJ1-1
CASHRTTLGQQNTEAFF
TGTGCCAGCCACCGTACGACGCTAGGACAACAGAACACTGAAGCTTTCTTT
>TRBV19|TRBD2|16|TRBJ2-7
CASSAVLAGGSYEQYF
TGTGCCAGTAGTGCCGTTCTAGCGGGAGGGTCCTACGAGCAGTACTTC
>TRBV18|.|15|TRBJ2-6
CASSHGSSGANVLTF
TGTGCCAGCTCACACGGGAGCTCTGGGGCCAACGTCCTGACTTTC
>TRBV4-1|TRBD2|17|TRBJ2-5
CASSQETGTRGKETQYF
TGCGCCAGCAGCCAGGAAACCGGGACTAGGGGGAAAGAGACCCAGTACTTC
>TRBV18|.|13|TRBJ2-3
CASSPAAADTQYF
TGTGCCAGCTCACCAGCAGCGGCAGATACGCAGTATTTT
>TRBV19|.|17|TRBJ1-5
CASSIGHPEARNQPQHF
TGTGCCAGTAGTATAGGGCACCCTGAGGCTCGCAATCAGCCCCAGCATTTT
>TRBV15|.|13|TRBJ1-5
CATSRDRVQPQHF
TGTGCCACCAGCAGAGATCGGGTTCAGCCCCAGCATTTT
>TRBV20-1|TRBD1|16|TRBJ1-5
CSASRGGDRVDQPQHF
TGCAGTGCTAGTAGAGGGGGGGACAGGGTGGATCAGCCCCAGCATTTT
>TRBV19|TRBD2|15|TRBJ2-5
CASKELAGAGETQYF
TGTGCCAGTAAGGAACTAGCGGGAGCAGGGGAGACCCAGTACTTC
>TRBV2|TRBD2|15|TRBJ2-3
CASSDSSGGFDTQYF
TGTGCCAGCAGTGACTCTAGCGGGGGTTTCGATACGCAGTATTTT
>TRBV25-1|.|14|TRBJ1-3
CASSVRSSGNTIYF
TGTGCCAGCAGTGTCCGGAGCTCTGGAAACACCATATATTTT
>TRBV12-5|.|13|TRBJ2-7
CASGLATGFEQYF
TGTGCTAGTGGTTTGGCCACAGGGTTCGAGCAGTACTTC
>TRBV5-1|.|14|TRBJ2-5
CASSLASGVETQYF
TGCGCCAGCAGCTTGGCCTCGGGGGTGGAGACCCAGTACTTC
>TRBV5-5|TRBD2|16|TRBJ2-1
CASSLYGAGGPEEQFF
TGTGCCAGCAGCTTGTATGGAGCGGGAGGGCCTGAGGAGCAGTTCTTC
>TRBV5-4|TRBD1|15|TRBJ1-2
CASSSQGGSNYGYTF
TGTGCCAGCAGCTCACAAGGGGGCTCTAACTATGGCTACACCTTC
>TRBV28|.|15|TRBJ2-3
CASSLRRGSTDTQYF
TGTGCCAGCAGTTTGCGGCGTGGTAGCACAGATACGCAGTATTTT
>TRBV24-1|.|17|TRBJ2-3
CATSDHPSRVSTDTQYF
TGTGCCACCAGTGACCACCCTTCGCGGGTTAGCACAGATACGCAGTATTTT
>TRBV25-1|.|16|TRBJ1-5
CASSPPPGNSNQPQHF
TGTGCCAGCAGTCCCCCCCCGGGGAATAGCAATCAGCCCCAGCATTTT
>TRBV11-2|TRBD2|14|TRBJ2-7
CASSFSSGAYEQYF
TGTGCCAGCAGCTTTTCTAGCGGGGCGTACGAGCAGTACTTC
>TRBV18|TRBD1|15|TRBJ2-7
CASSPAQGGSYEQYF
TGTGCCAGCTCACCGGCACAGGGGGGCTCCTACGAGCAGTACTTC
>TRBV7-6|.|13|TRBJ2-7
CASSLANNYEQYF
TGTGCCAGCAGCTTAGCAAATAACTACGAGCAGTACTTC